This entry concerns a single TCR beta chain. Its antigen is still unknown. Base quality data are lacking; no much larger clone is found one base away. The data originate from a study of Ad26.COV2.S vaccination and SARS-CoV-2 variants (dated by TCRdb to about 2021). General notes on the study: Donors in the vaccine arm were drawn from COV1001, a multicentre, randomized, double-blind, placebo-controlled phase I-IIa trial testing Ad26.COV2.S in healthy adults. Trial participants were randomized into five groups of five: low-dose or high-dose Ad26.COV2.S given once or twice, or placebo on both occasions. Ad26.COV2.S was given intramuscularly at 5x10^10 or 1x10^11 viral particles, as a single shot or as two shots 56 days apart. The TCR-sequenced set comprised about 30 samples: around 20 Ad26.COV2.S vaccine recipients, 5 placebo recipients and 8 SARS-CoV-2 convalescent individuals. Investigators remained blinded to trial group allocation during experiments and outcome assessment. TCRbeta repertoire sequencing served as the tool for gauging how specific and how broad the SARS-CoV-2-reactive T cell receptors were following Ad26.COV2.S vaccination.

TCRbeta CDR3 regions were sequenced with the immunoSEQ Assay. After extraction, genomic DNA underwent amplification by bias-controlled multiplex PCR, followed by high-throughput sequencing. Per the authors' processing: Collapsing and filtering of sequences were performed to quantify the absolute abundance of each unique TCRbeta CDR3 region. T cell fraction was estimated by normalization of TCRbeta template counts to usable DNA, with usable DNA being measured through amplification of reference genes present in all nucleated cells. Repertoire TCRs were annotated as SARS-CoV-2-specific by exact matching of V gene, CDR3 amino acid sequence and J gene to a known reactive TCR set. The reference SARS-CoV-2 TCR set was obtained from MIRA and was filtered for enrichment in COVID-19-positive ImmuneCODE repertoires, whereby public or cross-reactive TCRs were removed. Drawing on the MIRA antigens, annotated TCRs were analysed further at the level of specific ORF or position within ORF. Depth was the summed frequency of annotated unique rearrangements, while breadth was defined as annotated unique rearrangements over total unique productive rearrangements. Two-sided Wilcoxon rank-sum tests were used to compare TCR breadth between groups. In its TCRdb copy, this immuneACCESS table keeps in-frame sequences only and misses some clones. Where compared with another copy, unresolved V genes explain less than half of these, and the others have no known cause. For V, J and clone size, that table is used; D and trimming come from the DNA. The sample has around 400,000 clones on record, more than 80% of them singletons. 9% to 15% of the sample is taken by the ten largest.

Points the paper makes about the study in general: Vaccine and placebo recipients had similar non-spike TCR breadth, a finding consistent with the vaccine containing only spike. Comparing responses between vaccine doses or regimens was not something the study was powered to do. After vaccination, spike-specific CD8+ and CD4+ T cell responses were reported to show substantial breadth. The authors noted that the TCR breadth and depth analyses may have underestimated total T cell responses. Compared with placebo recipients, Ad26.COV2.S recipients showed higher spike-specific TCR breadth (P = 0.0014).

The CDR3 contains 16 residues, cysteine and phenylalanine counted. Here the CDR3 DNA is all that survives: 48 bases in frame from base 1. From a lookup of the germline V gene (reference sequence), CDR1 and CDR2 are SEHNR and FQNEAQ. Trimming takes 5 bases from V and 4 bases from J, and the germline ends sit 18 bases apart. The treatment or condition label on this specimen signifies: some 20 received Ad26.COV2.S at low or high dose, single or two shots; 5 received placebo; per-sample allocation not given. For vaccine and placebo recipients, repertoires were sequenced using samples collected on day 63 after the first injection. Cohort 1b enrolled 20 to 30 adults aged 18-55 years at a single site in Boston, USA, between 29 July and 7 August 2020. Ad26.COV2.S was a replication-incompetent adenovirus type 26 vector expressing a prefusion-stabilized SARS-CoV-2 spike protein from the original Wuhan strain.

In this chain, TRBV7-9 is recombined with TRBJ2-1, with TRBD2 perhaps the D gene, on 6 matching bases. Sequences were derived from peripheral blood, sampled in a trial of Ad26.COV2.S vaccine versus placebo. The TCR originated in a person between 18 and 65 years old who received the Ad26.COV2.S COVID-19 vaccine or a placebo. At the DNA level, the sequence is TGTGCCAGCAGCCCTTCCCTGATAGCGGAGTACAATGAGCAGTTCTTC. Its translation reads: CASSPSLIAEYNEQFF.